This T cell receptor (beta chain) came from a study of T cell clusters in autoimmune cytopenias. This clonotype is deemed medium-sized by its frequency. The CDR3 runs 15 residues. Germline CDR1 SGHDT, CDR2 YYEEEE. TRB amplification used around 270 ng of peripheral blood genomic DNA. TRB rearrangements were amplified by touch-down multiplex PCR with mixed TRB-A/B primers. TCRdb re-called the multiplex PCR reads; one entry per CDR3 protein, DNA not given. The sample includes several thousand distinct CDR3 sequences. The chain is built from TRBV5-6 and TRBJ2-7; TCRdb returns TRBD1, unconfirmable since there is no DNA. The TCR was taken from a human donor with an autoimmune cytopenia or autoimmune hepatitis (not recorded which). The sample taken for sequencing was peripheral blood. The CDR3 spells CASSLGVRGVAEQYF.